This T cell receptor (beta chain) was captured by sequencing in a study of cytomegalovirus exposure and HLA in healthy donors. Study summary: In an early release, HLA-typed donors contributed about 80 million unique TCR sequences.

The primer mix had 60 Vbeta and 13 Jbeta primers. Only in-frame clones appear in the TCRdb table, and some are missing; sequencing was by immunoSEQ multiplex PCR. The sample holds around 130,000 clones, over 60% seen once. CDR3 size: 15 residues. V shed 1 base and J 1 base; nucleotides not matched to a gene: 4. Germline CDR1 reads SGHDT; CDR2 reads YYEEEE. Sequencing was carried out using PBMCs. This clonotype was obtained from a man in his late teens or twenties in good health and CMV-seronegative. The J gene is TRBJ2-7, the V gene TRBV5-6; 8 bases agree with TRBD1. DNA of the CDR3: TGTGCCAGCAGCTTGACGGGACAGGCATCCTACGAGCAGTACGTC. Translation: CASSLTGQASYEQYV.